The 3 T cell receptor beta chains reported below all come from one sample, sequenced in a study of CD8+ T cells in alopecia areata. cDNA serving as the sequencing template came from extracted, reverse transcribed RNA. The table came from immunoSEQ multiplex PCR; TCRdb's copy has only in-frame clones and leaves some out. The sample consists of roughly 180,000 clones, about 53% of them appearing once. As to treatment: oral pan-JAK inhibitor, 5-10 mg twice daily. Sequencing used CD8+ T cells sorted from blood, obtained at week 24, from a patient treated with tofacitinib. Receptors were obtained from a human donor with alopecia areata.

This sequence joins TRBV13 and TRBJ2-7; TRBD2 matches at 9 bases. The CDR3 contains 16 residues. Germline CDR1 PRHDT, CDR2 FYEKMQ (reference sequence). V trimming: 0 bases; J trimming: 0 bases; junction bases outside the gene matches: 3. The CDR3 region is CASSLGGAGGSYEQYF. CDR3 DNA: TGTGCCAGCAGCTTAGGAGGAGCGGGGGGCTCCTACGAGCAGTACTTC.

This clone appeared a single time. The V and J genes are TRBV25-1 and TRBJ1-5; 7 bases align to TRBD1. The CDR3 totals 15 residues. Germline V gives CDR1 MGHDK, CDR2 SYGVNS. The V gene end was trimmed by 4 bases and the J gene end by 2 bases; junction bases not matched to a gene: 5. In DNA form, the CDR3 reads TGTGCCAGCAGTGGACAGGGAAGGGGCAATCAGCCCCAGCATTTT. Protein sequence: CASSGQGRGNQPQHF. Using reference TRBV25-1 and TRBJ1-5 for the parts outside the CDR3, the full variable domain is EADIYQTPRYLVIGTGKKITLECSQTMGHDKMYWYQQDPGMELHLIHYSYGVNSTEKGDLSSESTVSRIRTEHFPLTLESARPSHTSQYLCASSGQGRGNQPQHFGDGTRLSIL.

This clone occurred many times. V is TRBV23-1 and J is TRBJ2-7, with 12 bases lining up with TRBD2. TRBV23-1 is assigned to the ORF class and has an uncertain function. The ends lost 6 bases at V and 3 bases at J; junction bases unmatched: 6. The CDR3 runs 15 residues. Here the CDR3 reads CASRTSGGKSYEQYF. DNA for the CDR3: TGCGCCAGCAGGACTAGCGGGGGAAAGAGCTACGAGCAGTACTTC.